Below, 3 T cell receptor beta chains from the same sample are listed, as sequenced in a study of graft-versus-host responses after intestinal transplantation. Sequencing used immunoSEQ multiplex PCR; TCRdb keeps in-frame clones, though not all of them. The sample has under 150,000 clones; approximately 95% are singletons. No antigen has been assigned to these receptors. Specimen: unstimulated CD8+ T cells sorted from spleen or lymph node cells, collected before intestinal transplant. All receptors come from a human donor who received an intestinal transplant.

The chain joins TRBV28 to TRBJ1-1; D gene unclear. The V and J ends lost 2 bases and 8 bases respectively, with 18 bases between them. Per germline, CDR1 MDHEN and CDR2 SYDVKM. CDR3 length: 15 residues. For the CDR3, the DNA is TGTGCCAGCAGTTTAACCCATGGGAAGACATCCGAAGCTTTCTTT. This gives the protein CASSLTHGKTSEAFF.

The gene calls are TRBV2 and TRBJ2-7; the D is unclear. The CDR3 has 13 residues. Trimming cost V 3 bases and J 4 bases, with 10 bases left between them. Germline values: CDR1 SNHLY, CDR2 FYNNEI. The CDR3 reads CASSDPAQYEQYF. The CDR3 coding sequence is TGTGCCAGCAGTGACCCCGCACAGTACGAGCAGTACTTC.

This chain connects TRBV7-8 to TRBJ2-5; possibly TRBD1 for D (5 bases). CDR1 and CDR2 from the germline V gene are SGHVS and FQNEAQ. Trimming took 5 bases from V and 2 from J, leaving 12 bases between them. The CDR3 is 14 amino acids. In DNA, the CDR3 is TGTGCCAGCAGCCCGCCGACAGCACAAGAGACCCAGTACTTC. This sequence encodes CASSPPTAQETQYF.